This TCR beta chain was found in a study of spatial heterogeneity in lung cancer. The time point: sample taken at primary tumor resection. Researchers sequenced whole RNA taken from tumor, nontumor lung or frozen PBMC without sorting. The donors, about 78 patients with untreated early-stage non-small cell lung cancer, provided the samples. Overall study findings and caveats: Expanded tumor TCRs that were ubiquitous appeared in blood more at resection than follow-up.

Trimming took 4 bases from V and 0 from J, leaving 6 bases between them. Germline V gene sequence: CDR1 DFQATT, CDR2 SNEGSKA (reference sequence). The CDR3 is 13 residues long. This clonotype was observed many times. The antigen is not known. In TCRdb, the 5' RACE reads were re-called with MiXCR into one record per CDR3 protein. The sample holds some 15,000 distinct CDR3 sequences, 7.5% to 8.5% seen once. The clonotype originates from a female donor with early-stage non-small cell lung cancer. V is TRBV20-1 and J is TRBJ1-4; D may be TRBD1 (6 bases). This specimen was PBMCs, taken at surgery. The CDR3 region has the DNA TGCAGTGCTAACAGGGCAACTAATGAAAAACTGTTTTTT. Its protein product is CSANRATNEKLFF.